Listed below are T cell receptor beta chains from one sample, sequenced in a study of early T cells in non-severe SARS-CoV-2 infection. TCRdb re-analysed the 5' RACE reads in MiXCR, keeping a single row per CDR3 protein. This repertoire shows roughly 50,000 distinct CDR3 sequences, around 5.2% found once; its top ten account for 4.5%. The material sequenced was whole blood. All receptors derive from an adult who was a healthcare worker with PCR-confirmed SARS-CoV-2 infection or an uninfected control (not recorded which). CDR3s include the opening cysteine and the closing phenylalanine or tryptophan. The order of the fields is J gene, V gene, CDR3 protein.

TRBJ2-1,TRBV7-9,CASSFTGTVAFEQFF
TRBJ2-2,TRBV6-2/TRBV6-3,CASRGGPPGELFF
TRBJ1-5,TRBV4-1,CASSQGQDPSNQPQHF
TRBJ2-3,TRBV12-3/TRBV12-4,CASSLRGNTDTQYF
TRBJ2-1,TRBV6-5,CASSPLWQGRNEQFF
TRBJ2-5,TRBV15,CATSRVQETQYF
TRBJ2-2,TRBV4-2,CASSQGVGGVTNPGELFF
TRBJ2-6,TRBV27,CASSLDRAISNVLTF
TRBJ1-1,TRBV7-7,CASSTYHGSEAFF
TRBJ2-6,TRBV4-3,CASSPGESSSGANVLTF
TRBJ2-1,TRBV29-1,CSGWTSWAGGNEQFF
TRBJ2-3,TRBV30,CAWSQRARDTQYF
TRBJ1-1,TRBV28,CASSYRGLGTEAFF
TRBJ2-3,TRBV7-3,CASSLIAGGYTDTQYF
TRBJ1-2,TRBV2,CASSAGTANYGYTF
TRBJ1-2,TRBV29-1,CSVGPLGYGYTF
TRBJ2-3,TRBV6-1,CASRQTSGTPDTQYF
TRBJ1-5,TRBV30,CAWSGIGGNQPQHF
TRBJ2-1,TRBV5-1,CASSDKRWDRGDEQFF
TRBJ2-1,TRBV4-2,CASSQAGAVGVVNEQFF
TRBJ2-5,TRBV5-5,CASSLQRAYQETQYF
TRBJ2-1,TRBV12-3/TRBV12-4,CASSLSEWGEQFF
TRBJ2-7,TRBV29-1,CSGTRGSSYEQYF
TRBJ2-5,TRBV20-1,CSAPRGSGRAQETQYF
TRBJ1-2,TRBV20-1,CSARGQGGYGYTF
TRBJ2-7,TRBV10-3,CAIRGQGGEQYF
TRBJ2-3,TRBV29-1,CSANAGDTQYF
TRBJ1-1,TRBV5-1,CASSPPVQGNTEAFF
TRBJ2-2,TRBV29-1,CSVTGGNTGELFF